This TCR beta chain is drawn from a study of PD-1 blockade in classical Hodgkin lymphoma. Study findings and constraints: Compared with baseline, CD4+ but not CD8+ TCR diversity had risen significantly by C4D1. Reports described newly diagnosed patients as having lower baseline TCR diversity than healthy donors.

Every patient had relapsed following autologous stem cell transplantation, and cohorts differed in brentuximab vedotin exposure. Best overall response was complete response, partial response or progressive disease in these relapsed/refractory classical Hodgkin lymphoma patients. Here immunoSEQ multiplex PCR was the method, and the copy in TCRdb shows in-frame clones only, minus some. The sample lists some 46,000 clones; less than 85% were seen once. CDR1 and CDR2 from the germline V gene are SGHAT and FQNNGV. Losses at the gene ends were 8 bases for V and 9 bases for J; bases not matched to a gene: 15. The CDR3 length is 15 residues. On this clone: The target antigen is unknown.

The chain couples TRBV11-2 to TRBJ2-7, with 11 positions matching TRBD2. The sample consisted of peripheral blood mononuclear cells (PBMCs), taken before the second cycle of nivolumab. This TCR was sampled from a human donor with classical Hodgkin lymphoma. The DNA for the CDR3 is TGTGCCAGCGGACCTCTAGCGGGGGGCTCCCTAAGGCAGTACTTC. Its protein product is CASGPLAGGSLRQYF.